This T cell receptor beta chain came from a study of blood T cell repertoires in COVID-19. Study-wide context: COVID-19 samples from acute and convalescent phases originated in the United States, Italy and Spain. T cells, B-cell-depleted T cells, or PBMCs supplied cDNA or gDNA.

It was during active infection that Seattle patients were enrolled and then longitudinally followed. Germline CDR1 reads MNHEY; CDR2 reads SMNVEV (reference sequence). CDR3 size: 15 residues. With 4 bases removed from V and 4 bases from J, the gap between germline ends came to 16 bases. Original data processing: The assay estimated nucleated cells by amplifying reference gene primers. Libraries were prepared by immunoSEQ multiplex PCR; TCRdb keeps only in-frame clonotypes and omits some of them. The V and J calls and clone size come from that table; D and trimming were worked out from the DNA. The table includes about 350,000 clones, about 89% detected once.

This TCR came from a woman aged 45 to 65 with COVID-19, enrolled during active disease. The sequencing sample was made of peripheral blood. This chain connects TRBV27 to TRBJ1-1; D call uncertain. CDR3 protein: CASSYRNTGATEAFF. The CDR3 DNA sequence: TGTGCCAGCAGTTATAGAAATACTGGAGCCACTGAAGCTTTCTTT.